Sequencing of this TCR beta chain was carried out in a study of human T cells and chemical hapten exposure. Remarks on this clonotype: This may arise from a read error, as a much more abundant clone is one base away.

TCRdb re-derived calls from the RACE reads in MiXCR, one entry per CDR3 protein. The data show more than 300,000 distinct CDR3 sequences, more than 4.5% seen once. Germline CDR1 and CDR2: MGHRA and YSYEKL. The CDR3 loop spans 15 amino acids. As to time point: pre-sensitization, week 0. Treatment indicated: therapeutic diphenylcyclopropenone sensitization with weekly scalp DPC. This TCR was sampled from a woman aged 45-65 years with alopecia areata. Some clones in this sample may be carry-over from other donors' samples. This sequence joins TRBV4-1 and TRBJ2-3; maybe TRBD2 (5 bases). The sample here was whole blood, taken in connection with sensitization to the hapten diphenylcyclopropenone (DPC). Written as DNA, the CDR3 is TGCGACAGCAGCCAAGACGGGGATGTGACAGATACGCAGTATTTT. This translates into CDSSQDGDVTDTQYF.